A selection of T cell receptor beta chains follows, all from one sample in a study of T cells after posttransplantation cyclophosphamide. Sequenced by immunoSEQ multiplex PCR; TCRdb stores in-frame clones only, minus some. The sample includes 25,000 to 35,000 clones, none of them occurring once. What was sequenced was PBMCs. The receptors here all came from a woman in her 30s in good health and a related stem cell transplant donor. Each CDR3 is given with its conserved first and last residue. A D gene is named only where the DNA matches it firmly. Size is omitted from some rows. Given values are once, few, many or a class for expanded clones.

d_gene	j_gene	v_gene	abundance	CDR3nt	CDR3aa
-	TRBJ2-7	TRBV6-2/TRBV6-3	many	TGTGCCAGCAGTTACACCGGGGAGCAGTACTTC	CASSYTGEQYF
TRBD1	TRBJ1-2	TRBV27	-	TGTGCCAGCGGACCGACAGGGCCGAACTATGGCTACACCTTC	CASGPTGPNYGYTF
-	TRBJ2-2	TRBV5-1	many	TGCGCCAGCAGCTTACTGAGCACCGGGGAGCTGTTTTTT	CASSLLSTGELFF
TRBD1	TRBJ1-2	TRBV18	few	TGTGCCAGCTCCCCCAATCCGGGACAGGCCGCTAACTATGGCTACACCTTC	CASSPNPGQAANYGYTF
-	TRBJ1-2	TRBV4-2	-	TGTGCCAGCAGCCAAGGGTCAGGTAATGGCTACACCTTC	CASSQGSGNGYTF
-	TRBJ1-6	TRBV14	many	TGTGCCAGCAGCTCCCCAAGGGGCCCTATGAGTTCACCCCTCCACTTT	CASSSPRGPMSSPLHF
-	TRBJ1-4	TRBV6-1	few	TGTGCCAGCATTCCTGGACAGACAACTAATGAAAAACTGTTTTTT	CASIPGQTTNEKLFF
-	TRBJ1-1	TRBV4-3	many	TGCGCCAGCAGCCAAACAGGGAACACTGAAGCTTTCTTT	CASSQTGNTEAFF
-	TRBJ2-1	TRBV5-1	many	TGCGCCAGCAGCTTTGGAGGGGACTTATCCTACAATGAGCAGTTCTTC	CASSFGGDLSYNEQFF
TRBD2	TRBJ2-5	TRBV4-3	few	TGCGCCAGCAGCCAAGATTTCCGGGGGGGTTCGGAGACCCAGTACTTC	CASSQDFRGGSETQYF
-	TRBJ1-1	TRBV6-1	few	TGTGCCAGCAGTGCAACTGGACAGCGGCATGAAGCTTTCTTT	CASSATGQRHEAFF
-	TRBJ1-2	TRBV7-3	many	TGTGCCAGCAGCCCCTCCACGGACTATGGCTACACCTTC	CASSPSTDYGYTF
TRBD1	TRBJ1-5	TRBV2	many	TGTGCCAGCAGTGACAGGGGGCGAAATCAGCCCCAGCATTTT	CASSDRGRNQPQHF
-	TRBJ2-5	TRBV25-1	few	TGTGCCAGCAGTGACTGGGGCAGAGAGACCCAGTACTTC	CASSDWGRETQYF
-	TRBJ1-1	TRBV12-3/TRBV12-4	many	TGTGCCAGCAGTTTAATAACAGCTAAAGCTTTCTTT	CASSLITAKAFF
-	TRBJ1-3	TRBV18	many	TGTGCCAGCTCACCCGTCCAGGGGAAGGGCTCTGGAAACACCATATATTTT	CASSPVQGKGSGNTIYF
TRBD1	TRBJ2-1	TRBV19	many	TGTGCCAGTAGTCTAATTGACAGGGTGGGCTCCTACAATGAGCAGTTCTTC	CASSLIDRVGSYNEQFF
-	TRBJ2-2	TRBV6-5	many	TGTGCCAGCAGTTACCGGGGCACCGGGGAGCTGTTTTTT	CASSYRGTGELFF
-	TRBJ2-3	TRBV12-3/TRBV12-4	-	TGTGCCAGCAGCCGGGGTACTTCCCCCACAGATACGCAGTATTTT	CASSRGTSPTDTQYF
-	TRBJ1-1	TRBV19	many	TGTGCCAGTAGCACAAATGAGAACACTGAAGCTTTCTTT	CASSTNENTEAFF
TRBD2	TRBJ2-3	TRBV7-7	few	TGTGCCAGCAGCTTAGTGGCGGGGGGGCGCCCAGATACGCAGTATTTT	CASSLVAGGRPDTQYF
-	TRBJ1-5	TRBV7-2	many	TGTGCCAGCAGCTTAGCCGGACAACAGCCCCAGCATTTT	CASSLAGQQPQHF
TRBD1	TRBJ1-1	TRBV6-5	-	TGTGCCAGCAGTACGGACAGGGGAACTGAAGCTTTCTTT	CASSTDRGTEAFF
TRBD1	TRBJ1-1	TRBV6-5	many	TGTGCCAGCAGTGACCGGGACAGTGAAGCTTTCTTT	CASSDRDSEAFF
TRBD2	TRBJ2-1	TRBV9	many	TGTGCCAGCAGCGGAGTGGGGACTAGCGGGGGGGTTTGGCAGTTCTTC	CASSGVGTSGGVWQFF
-	TRBJ1-2	TRBV6-5	few	TGTGCCAGCAGTTACGGCCCGAACAGGTGGAACTATGGCTACACCTTC	CASSYGPNRWNYGYTF
TRBD1	TRBJ1-1	TRBV5-5	many	TGTGCCAGCAGCGTACAGGGGAGGGGGACTGAAGCTTTCTTT	CASSVQGRGTEAFF
-	TRBJ2-1	TRBV19	many	TGTGCCAGTAGTATCGTAGTGGCGGCTCCCGGCTCCTACAATGAGCAGTTCTTC	CASSIVVAAPGSYNEQFF
TRBD1	TRBJ2-1	TRBV15	many	TGTGCCACCAGCAGAGATCAGGGGGCAGGGGTTGGGCAGTTCTTC	CATSRDQGAGVGQFF
-	TRBJ1-2	TRBV5-6	many	TGTGCCAGCAGCTTGGAAGGGGGAAGAGGCTATGGCTACACCTTC	CASSLEGGRGYGYTF
TRBD1	TRBJ1-1	TRBV5-1	few	TGCGCCAGCAGCGCGGACAGGGGGCTCACTGAAGCTTTCTTT	CASSADRGLTEAFF
-	TRBJ1-4	TRBV12-3/TRBV12-4	many	TGTGCCAGCAGTTTAAGGGTGGCAGGCCCTAATGAAAAACTGTTTTTT	CASSLRVAGPNEKLFF
TRBD2	TRBJ2-1	TRBV6-2/TRBV6-3	many	TGTGCCAGTAGCGGGGGTTCATACAATGAGCAGTTCTTC	CASSGGSYNEQFF
TRBD2	TRBJ2-5	TRBV7-2	-	TGTGCCAGCAGCTTAGCCGGGACTAGCGGGGGAAAAGAGACCCAGTACTTC	CASSLAGTSGGKETQYF
TRBD1	TRBJ1-1	TRBV5-4	many	TGTGCCAGCAGCACCCCCCAGGGGGAGAACACTGAAGCTTTCTTT	CASSTPQGENTEAFF
TRBD1	TRBJ1-2	TRBV6-5	many	TGTGCCACCCTACAGGGGACGGGGGGCTACACCTTC	CATLQGTGGYTF
TRBD2	TRBJ2-5	TRBV4-1	many	TGCGCCAGCAGCTCACGGGGGGACCAAGAGACCCAGTACTTC	CASSSRGDQETQYF
-	TRBJ1-4	TRBV28	many	TGTGCCAGCAGTTCCCACTATAATGAAAAACTGTTTTTT	CASSSHYNEKLFF
-	TRBJ1-1	TRBV12-3/TRBV12-4	many	TGTGCCAGCAGTTTAGATGTACACCCAGCTTTCTTT	CASSLDVHPAFF
TRBD1	TRBJ1-1	TRBV6-5	-	TGTGCCAGCAGACAAACAGGGGGGCAAGCTTTCTTT	CASRQTGGQAFF
-	TRBJ2-7	TRBV12-3/TRBV12-4	many	TGTGCCAGCAGTTTAGTAGCCTACGAGCAGTACTTC	CASSLVAYEQYF
-	TRBJ2-7	TRBV19	many	TGTGCCAGTAGCCCCGGGGGAATGGGAGTAACCTACGAGCAGTACTTC	CASSPGGMGVTYEQYF
TRBD2	TRBJ2-2	TRBV5-1	many	TGCGCCAGCAGCCCCACTAGGCGTAGCGGGGGGCCTCCCGGGGAGCTGTTTTTT	CASSPTRRSGGPPGELFF
TRBD1	TRBJ2-7	TRBV6-2/TRBV6-3	many	TGTGCCATCGGACAGGGGTACGAGCAGTACTTC	CAIGQGYEQYF
TRBD2	TRBJ2-1	TRBV5-1	many	TGCGCCAGCAGCCCGAGATACCTAGCGGGGGCTCTCTCCTACAATGAGCAGTTCTTC	CASSPRYLAGALSYNEQFF